The 3 T cell receptor beta chains listed next were all sequenced from one sample in a study of blood T cells in healthy people across ages (dated by TCRdb to the mid-2010s). The library came from 5' RACE. Data came from an Illumina HiSeq 2500. A second PCR of about 6 to 11 cycles was performed with a sample-barcoded 5' primer and a J-beta primer mix. TCRdb applied fastp at Q25 and MiXCR to the public reads, then kept only in-frame beta chains. Identical CDR3 protein sequences are pooled into one entry, listed with their most common genes and DNA. The sample table holds 1.6 million or so distinct CDR3 sequences, of which almost 35% were seen once. Of the sample, around 11% is held by the ten largest clones. Sequencing was performed on blood. The receptor set was obtained from a woman aged 25-40 years in good health.

In this sample, this clonotype turned up once. The V gene is TRBV7-2, the J gene TRBJ2-2; 8 nucleotides agree with TRBD2. After removal of 6 bases from V and 5 bases from J, the junction contained 14 bases not matched to a gene. CDR1 SGHTA and CDR2 FQGNSA come from the germline V gene. The CDR3 runs to 17 residues. The CDR3 DNA reads as TGTGCCAGCAGTCCCGGACCCGGGGGGGCGGTGACCGGGGAGCTGTTTTTT. This gives the protein CASSPGPGGAVTGELFF. Using reference TRBV7-2 and TRBJ2-2 for the parts outside the CDR3, the full variable domain is GAGVSQSPSNKVTEKGKDVELRCDPISGHTALYWYRQSLGQGLEFLIYFQGNSAPDKSGLPSDRFSAERTGGSVSTLTIQRTQQEDSAVYLCASSPGPGGAVTGELFFGEGSRLTVL.

This clonotype came up a few times. The V call is TRBV9, the J call TRBJ2-7; D gene uncertain. CDR3 length: 13 amino acids. Trimming stripped 2 bases from V and 4 bases from J, with 10 bases between. CDR1 and CDR2 from the germline V gene are SGDLS and YYNGEE. Here the CDR3 reads CASSVLPFYEQYF. The CDR3 nucleotides are TGTGCCAGCAGCGTTCTTCCTTTTTACGAGCAGTACTTC. The complete variable domain, with remaining parts taken from reference TRBV9 and TRBJ2-7, reads DSGVTQTPKHLITATGQRVTLRCSPRSGDLSVYWYQQSLDQGLQFLIQYYNGEERAKGNILERFSAQQFPDLHSELNLSSLELGDSALYFCASSVLPFYEQYFGPGTRLTVT.

The rearrangement links TRBV5-6 to TRBJ2-4; TRBD2 is a possible D gene (6 bases). The J call is doubtful: the DNA matches TRBJ2-7 better. The CDR3 has 13 residues. Germline V lookup: CDR1 SGHDT, CDR2 YYEEEE. The chain's CDR3 is CASSFIGEDEQYF. The CDR3, as DNA: TGTGCCAGCAGCTTCATCGGGGAGGACGAGCAGTACTTC.